This record looks at one T cell receptor beta chain sequence and its context. Its binding antigen is unknown. No much larger clone exists at a distance of one base, and base qualities are not known. Participants in the prospective study were aged roughly 18 to 100 years, lived in under 30 United States geographic areas, and enrolled through a virtual design. To assign participants to cohorts, the prospective study relied on clinical history that participants themselves reported in a screening survey and a study questionnaire. For ImmuneRACE Cohort 3, a participant was defined as recovered based on two consecutive negative NP/OP PCR tests, clearance by a healthcare professional, or resolution of symptoms. Each participant in the prospective study had whole blood, serum and a nasopharyngeal or oropharyngeal swab collected by mobile phlebotomists. Prospective study participants could optionally give additional blood draws and questionnaires over an approximately 2-month period. Blood samples from the prospective study were shipped frozen or at room temperature prior to DNA extraction.

CDR1 and CDR2 were assigned from the germline V gene (reference sequence) as GTSNPN and SVGIG. Counted from cysteine to phenylalanine, this CDR3 has 14 amino acids. Solely the CDR3 DNA is kept, with 42 bases framed from the first base. The entry originates in a study of blood T cell repertoires in COVID-19 (TCRdb year 2020). For the wider study: Samples from collaborators originated in the United States, Italy and Spain and spanned both the acute and convalescent phases of COVID-19. A freely available public database, intended as a resource for researchers studying the immune response to SARS-CoV-2, is where the repertoires were released. Deeply sampled blood TCRbeta repertoires from subjects exposed to, actively infected with, or recovered from COVID-19 were included in the dataset. HLA class I and class II types, where available, came from metadata supplied by the sample provider rather than from assay-based typing. Nearly every sample came with metadata listing a de-identified subject ID, COVID-19 status, age in years and sex. Samples came from the ongoing ImmuneRACE study (first 160 participants) plus 1,254 subjects from 6 global collaborators. The prospective study material was composed of cDNA or gDNA derived from T cells, B-cell-depleted T cells, or PBMCs.

What the work shows at the level of the full study, not this receptor alone: The quantity of clinical and demographic metadata differed by source and by participant and was supplied without curation.

TCRbeta CDR3 regions were amplified from genomic DNA by means of the immunoSEQ Assay, a bias-controlled multiplex PCR. Processing in the source paper ran as follows. Within the assay, amplification of reference gene primers was used to estimate how many nucleated cells each sample contained. To quantify the absolute abundance of each unique TCRbeta CDR3 rearrangement, sequence reads were collapsed and filtered. For each sample, productive Simpson clonality was calculated by taking the square root of Simpson's diversity index across productive rearrangements. TCRdb mirrors the immuneACCESS table, restricted to in-frame sequences. Some clones are absent from its copies; in checked studies, under half trace to an unresolved V gene, and the reason for the others is unknown. For V, J and clone size, that table is used; D and trimming come from the DNA. This sample comprises approximately 350,000 clones, less than 90% of them detected only once. Jointly, the top ten make up 5% to 5.5% of the sample.

This clonotype originated in a woman in her fifties or sixties who had recovered from COVID-19. The chain uses TRBV30 and TRBJ1-4; the D segment could be TRBD1, given 5 matching bases. Material for sequencing was PBMCs or T cells enriched from blood (not recorded which). This receptor has the CDR3 CASSGGSTNEKLFF. The sequence in DNA is TGTGCTTCTTCCGGGGGGAGTACTAATGAAAAACTGTTTTTT.